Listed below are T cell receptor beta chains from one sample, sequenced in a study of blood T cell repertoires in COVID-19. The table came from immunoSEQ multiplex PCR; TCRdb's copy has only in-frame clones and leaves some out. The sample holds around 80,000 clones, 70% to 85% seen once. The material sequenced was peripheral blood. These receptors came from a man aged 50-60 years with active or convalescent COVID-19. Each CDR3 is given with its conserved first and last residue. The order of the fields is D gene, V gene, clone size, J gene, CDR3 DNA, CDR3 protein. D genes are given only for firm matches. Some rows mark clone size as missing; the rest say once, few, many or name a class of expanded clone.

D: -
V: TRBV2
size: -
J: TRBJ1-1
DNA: TGTGCCAGCAATCCCGGGGTTGACACTGAAGCTTTCTTT
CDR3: CASNPGVDTEAFF

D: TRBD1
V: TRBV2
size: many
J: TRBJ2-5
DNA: TGTGCCAGCAGTGGTGGACAGGGGGTGACCCAGTACTTC
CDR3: CASSGGQGVTQYF

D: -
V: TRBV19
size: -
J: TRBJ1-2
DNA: TGTGCCAGTAGTCCCACCCCTCCTGAGGCCTATGGCTACACCTTC
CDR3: CASSPTPPEAYGYTF

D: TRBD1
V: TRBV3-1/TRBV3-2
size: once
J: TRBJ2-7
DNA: TGTGCCAGCAGCCCCTACGGACAGGCGGAACGGCAGTACTTC
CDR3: CASSPYGQAERQYF

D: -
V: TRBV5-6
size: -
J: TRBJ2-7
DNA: TGTGCCAGCAGCTTGGAAGGAAGAGGTTCCTTC
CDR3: CASSLEGRGSF

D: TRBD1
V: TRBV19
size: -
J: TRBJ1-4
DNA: TGTGCCAGTAGACCTTTCCCGGGACAGTCTGAAAAACTGTTTTTT
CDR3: CASRPFPGQSEKLFF

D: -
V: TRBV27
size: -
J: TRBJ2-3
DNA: TGTGCCAGCAGAAAGGCTTGGGCAGGGGATGGGGATACGCAGTATTTT
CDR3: CASRKAWAGDGDTQYF

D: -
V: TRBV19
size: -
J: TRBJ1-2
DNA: TGTGCCAGTACCATCTCAAAAGACAGTAACTATGGCTACACCTTC
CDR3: CASTISKDSNYGYTF

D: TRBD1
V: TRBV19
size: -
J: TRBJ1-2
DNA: TGTGCCAGCCAAGACCGGGACAGGTCCTATGGTTACACCTTC
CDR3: CASQDRDRSYGYTF

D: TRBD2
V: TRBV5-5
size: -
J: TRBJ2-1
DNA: TGTGCCAGCAGCTCGGGGGGAACCGAATACTACAATGAGCAGTTCTTC
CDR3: CASSSGGTEYYNEQFF

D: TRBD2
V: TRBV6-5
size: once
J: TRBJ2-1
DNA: TGTGCCAGCAGTAATCAGCGGGGGGGCCACAATGAGCAGTTCTTC
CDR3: CASSNQRGGHNEQFF

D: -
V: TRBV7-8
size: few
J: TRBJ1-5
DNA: TGTGCCAGCAGCTTAGCGCGAGGGCGGAATCAGCCCCAGCATTTT
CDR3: CASSLARGRNQPQHF

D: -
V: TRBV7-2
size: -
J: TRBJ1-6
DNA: TGTGCCAGCAGCCCGGGGGGTTCGTCCTATAATTCACCCCTCCACTTT
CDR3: CASSPGGSSYNSPLHF

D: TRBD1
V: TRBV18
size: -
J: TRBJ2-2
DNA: TGTGCCAGCTCACCCGGTGGACAGGGATCGGCCGGGGAGCTGTTTTTT
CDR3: CASSPGGQGSAGELFF

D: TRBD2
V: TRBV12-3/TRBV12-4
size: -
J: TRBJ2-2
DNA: TGTGCCAGCATCGGGGGGACCGGGGAGCTGTTTTTT
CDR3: CASIGGTGELFF

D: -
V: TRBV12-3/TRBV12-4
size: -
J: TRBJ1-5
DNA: TGTGCCAGCAGTTTCGGGGATCAGCCCCAGCATTTT
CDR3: CASSFGDQPQHF

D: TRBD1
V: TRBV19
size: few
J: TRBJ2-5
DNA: TGTGCCAGTAGTAGAAACCCAGGGGGCTGGGAGACCCAGTACTTC
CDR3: CASSRNPGGWETQYF

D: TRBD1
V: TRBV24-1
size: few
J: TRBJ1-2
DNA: TGTGCCACCAGCGAAACAGGGGGCGACGCCTATGGCTACACCTTC
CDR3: CATSETGGDAYGYTF

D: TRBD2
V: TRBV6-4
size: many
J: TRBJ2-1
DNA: TGTGCCAGCAGTGACTCGACTAGCGGGGGGGCCAATGAGCAGTTCTTC
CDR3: CASSDSTSGGANEQFF

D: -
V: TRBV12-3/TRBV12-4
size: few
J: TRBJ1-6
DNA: TGTGCCAGCAGGCAGACTAGGGATTCACCCCTCCACTTT
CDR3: CASRQTRDSPLHF

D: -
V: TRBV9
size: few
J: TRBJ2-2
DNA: TGTGCCAGCAGCGCCCCGACAAAATACGCGAACACCGGGGAGCTGTTTTTT
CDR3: CASSAPTKYANTGELFF

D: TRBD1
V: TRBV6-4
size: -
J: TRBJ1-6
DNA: TGTGCCAGCAGTGACTCGACAGGGAATTCACCCCTCCACTTT
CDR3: CASSDSTGNSPLHF

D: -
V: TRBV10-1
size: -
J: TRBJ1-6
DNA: TGCGCCAGCAGTGAGACTTGGAGTTCACCCCTCCACTTT
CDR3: CASSETWSSPLHF

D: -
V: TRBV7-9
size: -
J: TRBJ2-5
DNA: TGTGCCAGCAGTCCGAGCGGGTACCAAGAGACCCAGTACTTC
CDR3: CASSPSGYQETQYF

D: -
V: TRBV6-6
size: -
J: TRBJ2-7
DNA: TGTGCCAGCAGTTACGAGCCTCTAGCCTACGAGCAGTACTTC
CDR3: CASSYEPLAYEQYF

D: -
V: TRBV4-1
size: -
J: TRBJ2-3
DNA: TGCGCCAGCAGCCAAGATAGGGACATAGTCACAGATACGCAGTATTTT
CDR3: CASSQDRDIVTDTQYF

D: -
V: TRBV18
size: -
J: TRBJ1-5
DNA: TGTGCCAGCACCAGCGGGGATCAGCCCCAGCATTTT
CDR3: CASTSGDQPQHF

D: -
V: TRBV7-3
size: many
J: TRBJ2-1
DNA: TGTGCCAGCAGCTTAAGCGGGGACCACTACAATGAGCAGTTCTTC
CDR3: CASSLSGDHYNEQFF

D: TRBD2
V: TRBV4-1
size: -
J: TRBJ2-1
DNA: TGCGCCAGCAGCCAAGGGCCCCAGCGGGGGGCCCCCTACAATGAGCAGTTCTTC
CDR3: CASSQGPQRGAPYNEQFF

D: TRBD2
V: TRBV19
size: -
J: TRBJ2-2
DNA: TGTGCCAGTGGGGCTAGCGGGAACACCGGGGAGCTGTTTTTT
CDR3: CASGASGNTGELFF

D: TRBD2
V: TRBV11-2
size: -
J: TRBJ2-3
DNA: TGTGCCAGCAGGGGGACTAGCGGGGCGTCAAATACGCAGTATTTT
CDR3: CASRGTSGASNTQYF

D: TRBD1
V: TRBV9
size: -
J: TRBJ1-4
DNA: TGTGCCAGCAGCGCTACCGACAGACCGGGACAGCCTGCAACTAATGAAAAACTGTTTTTT
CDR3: CASSATDRPGQPATNEKLFF

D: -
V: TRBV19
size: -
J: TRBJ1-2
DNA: TGTGCCAGTAGTACGCTACAGGGAAACTATGGCTACACCTTC
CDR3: CASSTLQGNYGYTF

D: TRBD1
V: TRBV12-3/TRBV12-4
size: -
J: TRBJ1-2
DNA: TGTGCCAGCAGTTTCGGGGACAGGTATGGCTACACCTTC
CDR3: CASSFGDRYGYTF

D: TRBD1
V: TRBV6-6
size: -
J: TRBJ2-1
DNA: TGTGCCAGCAGTACGACAGGGATTGCTGAGCAGTTCTTC
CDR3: CASSTTGIAEQFF

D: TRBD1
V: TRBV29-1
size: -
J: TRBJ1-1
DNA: TGCAGCGTGTCCGGACAGGGAGAAGCTTTCTTT
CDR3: CSVSGQGEAFF

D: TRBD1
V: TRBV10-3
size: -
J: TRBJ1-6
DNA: TGTGCCATCAGGGGGACAGGGGCGGAGTCACCCCTCCACTTT
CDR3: CAIRGTGAESPLHF

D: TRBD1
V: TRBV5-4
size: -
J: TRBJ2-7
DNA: TGTGCCAGCAGCTTACTGACAGGGGGGGGCGAGCAGTACTTC
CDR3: CASSLLTGGGEQYF

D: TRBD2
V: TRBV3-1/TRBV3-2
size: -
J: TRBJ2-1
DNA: TGTGCCAGCAGCCAAGGACTAGCGGGGATCTATGAGCAGTTCTTC
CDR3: CASSQGLAGIYEQFF

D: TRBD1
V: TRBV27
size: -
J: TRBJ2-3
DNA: TGTGCCAGCAGGGGACAGGGGGCCTCCACAGATACGCAGTATTTT
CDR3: CASRGQGASTDTQYF

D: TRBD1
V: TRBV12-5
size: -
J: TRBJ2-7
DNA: TGTGCTAGTGGCAGTCCGGGACAGGGGGTAAGGTACGAGCAGTACTTC
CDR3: CASGSPGQGVRYEQYF

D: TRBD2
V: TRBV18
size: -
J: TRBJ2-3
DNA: TGTGCCAGCTCACGAGTCGGGGGGGCCAACACAGATACGCAGTATTTT
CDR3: CASSRVGGANTDTQYF

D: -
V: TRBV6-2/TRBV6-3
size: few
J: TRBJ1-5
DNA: TGTGCCAGCGGTTGGTCGGGGAGCAATCAGCCCCAGCATTTT
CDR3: CASGWSGSNQPQHF